The 21 T cell receptor beta chains below all came from one sample that was sequenced in a study of cytomegalovirus exposure and HLA in healthy donors. In the PCR, 60 Vbeta and 13 Jbeta primers were used. TCRdb keeps only in-frame clones here, not all; method: immunoSEQ multiplex PCR. The sample carries roughly 36,000 clones, 74% recorded once. Sequencing was carried out using PBMCs. The origin of the receptors is a man aged 25-45 years in good health and CMV-seronegative.

The chain employs TRBV7-2 and TRBJ1-5; weak D call: TRBD1 (6 bases). CDR1 SGHTA and CDR2 FQGNSA come from the germline V gene. The length of the CDR3 is 16 residues. V was pared by 1 base and J by 7 bases, with 17 bases between. CDR3 region: CASSLGAGDLRQPQHF. In nucleotides, the CDR3 is TGTGCCAGCAGCTTAGGGGCAGGGGACCTCAGGCAGCCCCAGCATTTT.

The chain combines TRBV28 with TRBJ2-5, with D perhaps TRBD2 (7 bases). Gene TRBJ2-7 matches the end of the DNA better, so the J call may be wrong. Germline values: CDR1 MDHEN, CDR2 SYDVKM. The CDR3 length is 14 residues. The CDR3 spells CASSLGGTTSEQYF. In DNA, the CDR3 is TGTGCCAGCAGTTTGGGAGGGACAACCAGCGAGCAGTACTTC.

V gene TRBV4-1 combines with J gene TRBJ2-3, with D perhaps matching TRBD1 (5 bases). The CDR3 covers 16 residues. Germline CDR1 is MGHRA and CDR2 is YSYEKL. V lost 6 bases and J 3 bases, leaving 19 bases between the germline ends. CDR3 DNA: TGCGCCAGCAGTCGGCGTCCCAGGGTGAAGACAGATACGCAGTATTTT. This translates into CASSRRPRVKTDTQYF.

V is TRBV2 and J is TRBJ2-3, with D possibly TRBD1 on 6 matching bases. Germline CDR1 reads SNHLY; CDR2 reads FYNNEI. With 8 bases removed from V and 1 base from J, the gap between germline ends came to 16 bases. The CDR3 is 15 residues long. As DNA, the CDR3 is TGTGCCAGCGGGGAGAGGGGGTTACGCACAGATACGCAGTATTTT. Its protein product is CASGERGLRTDTQYF.

For the CDR3, the DNA is TGCGCCAGCAGCGAGGCGGGGGAGACCCAGTACTTC. Protein: CASSEAGETQYF. J is TRBJ2-5 and V is TRBV5-1; D possibly corresponds to TRBD2 (6 bases). The V end lost 4 bases, the J end lost 5 bases, and 9 bases lay between the germline ends. Germline assignment: CDR1 SGHRS and CDR2 YFSETQ. The CDR3 extends over 12 amino acids.

This chain connects TRBV30 to TRBJ2-7, with 11 bases fitting TRBD1. V lost 3 bases, J lost 9 bases, and 4 bases stayed unmatched. The germline CDR1 and CDR2 sequences are GTSNPN and SVGIG (reference sequence). The CDR3 contains 12 residues. This chain's CDR3 is CAWSGQGAGQYF. CDR3 bases: TGTGCCTGGAGCGGACAGGGGGCAGGGCAGTACTTC.

The chain is built from TRBV6-1 and TRBJ2-7, with 8 bases matching TRBD2. V shed 3 bases, J shed 2 bases, and the junction held 6 bases outside the gene matches. CDR3 length: 15 residues. In germline, CDR1 is MNHNS, CDR2 SASEGT. The CDR3 bases are TGTGCCAGCAGTGAGTTGGCGGGGGGTACCTACGAGCAGTACTTC. Translating gives CASSELAGGTYEQYF.

This clone appeared a single time. The chain links TRBV9 to TRBJ1-3; 9 bases are a match to TRBD1. Germline loops: CDR1 SGDLS, CDR2 YYNGEE. CDR3 length: 16 amino acids. V was pared by 3 bases and J by 0 bases, with 4 bases of the junction left unmatched. This CDR3 is CASSGGTGSSGNTIYF. In DNA form, the CDR3 reads TGTGCCAGCAGCGGCGGGACAGGGAGCTCTGGAAACACCATATATTTT.

The gene calls are TRBV29-1 and TRBJ1-2; no clear D gene. Germline V CDR1 and CDR2: SQVTM, ANQGSEA. V shed 2 bases and J shed 6 bases, with 7 bases lying between them. The CDR3 consists of 11 residues. As DNA, the CDR3 is TGCAGCGTTGAATCCGGTAATGGCTACACCTTC. Amino acids: CSVESGNGYTF.

The chain has TRBV27 and TRBJ1-6; no firm D call. V lost 0 bases and J lost 7, with 13 bases in between. From germline, CDR1 is MNHEY and CDR2 SMNVEV (reference sequence). The CDR3 is 16 amino acids. The CDR3 DNA follows: TGTGCCAGCAGTTTATCCCGGACTGGATGGAATTCACCCCTCCACTTT. Protein: CASSLSRTGWNSPLHF.

The chain has TRBV18 and TRBJ2-1, with D tentatively TRBD1 (5 bases). There are 15 residues in the CDR3. The ends were cut back, 0 bases at V and 2 bases at J, with 8 bases in the middle. Germline CDR1 is KGHSH and CDR2 is LQKENI. CDR3 coding DNA: TGTGCCAGCTCACCACCCACCAGGGCCTACAATGAGCAGTTCTTC. Translated: CASSPPTRAYNEQFF.

The chain combines TRBV13 with TRBJ2-1; 10 bases fit TRBD2. With V trimmed by 4 bases and J by 9 bases, 15 bases remained unmatched. CDR3 length equals 17 residues. Germline V gene sequence: CDR1 PRHDT, CDR2 FYEKMQ (reference sequence). CDR3 residues: CASSSPIGLAVGGEQFF. CDR3 coding DNA: TGTGCCAGCAGCTCGCCGATCGGACTAGCGGTGGGGGGTGAGCAGTTCTTC.

This clone was seen a single time. The V and J genes are TRBV6-1 and TRBJ2-2; 9 bases are shared with TRBD1. The trim removed 5 bases at V and 6 bases at J, leaving 7 bases unmatched. The CDR3 length is 15 residues. CDR1 and CDR2 from the germline V gene are MNHNS and SASEGT. CDR3 amino acids: CASSLTGGAAGELFF. In DNA, the CDR3 is TGTGCCAGCAGTCTAACAGGGGGCGCGGCCGGGGAGCTGTTTTTT.

This clone has only one observation. The chain couples TRBV20-1 to TRBJ2-7, with 8 bases identical to TRBD1. Germline V gives CDR1 DFQATT, CDR2 SNEGSKA (reference sequence). The CDR3 is 11 amino acids. The ends lost 7 bases at V and 4 bases at J; junction bases unmatched: 3. The CDR3 spells CSGDRIYEQYF. The CDR3 region has the DNA TGCAGTGGGGACAGGATTTACGAGCAGTACTTC.

This chain joins TRBV28 and TRBJ2-1, with no clear D. V shed 6 bases and J shed 2 bases, with 17 bases lying between them. This CDR3 region has 16 residues. The germline CDR1 and CDR2 sequences are MDHEN and SYDVKM. As DNA, the CDR3 is TGTGCCAGCAGCCCGGTGCGCTTCAACCCCTACAATGAGCAGTTCTTC. This encodes CASSPVRFNPYNEQFF.

The genes are TRBV20-1 and TRBJ1-2; TRBD1 matches 9 bases. The CDR3 covers 11 residues. The J segment lost 8 bases and the V segment lost 3 bases, leaving 1 base of the junction unmatched. Germline V gene sequence: CDR1 DFQATT, CDR2 SNEGSKA (reference sequence). The CDR3 loop reads CSARGQGGYTF. The CDR3, as DNA: TGCAGTGCTAGGGGACAGGGAGGCTACACCTTC.

J is TRBJ2-7 and V is TRBV7-3; D not resolved. Looked up from germline, CDR1 is SGHTA and CDR2 is FQGTGA. The CDR3 spans 16 residues. Trimming pared 6 bases from V and 0 bases from J, leaving 18 bases between. CDR3 bases: TGTGCCAGCAGGCCGTCGTGGGCATCGAGCTCCTACGAGCAGTACTTC. Translation gives CASRPSWASSSYEQYF.

This clone is termed medium-sized. The chain recombines TRBV10-3 with TRBJ2-7, with D perhaps TRBD1 (6 bases). Trimming shortened V by 2 bases and J by 7 bases, and 24 bases separated the two germline ends. The germline CDR1 and CDR2 sequences are ENHRY and SYGVKD. CDR3 length equals 17 residues. The CDR3 is CAISEGPGVGARGEQYF. DNA for the CDR3: TGTGCCATCAGTGAGGGCCCAGGGGTTGGGGCCCGGGGTGAGCAGTACTTC.

J is TRBJ1-1 and V is TRBV27; D gene ambiguous. This CDR3 is built from 13 residues. Trimming shortened V by 2 bases and J by 1 base, and 5 bases separated the two germline ends. Germline V gene data show CDR1 as MNHEY and CDR2 as SMNVEV (reference sequence). Here the CDR3 DNA reads TGTGCCAGCAGTTTAGCGGCGAACACTGAAGCTTTCTTT. Amino acid sequence: CASSLAANTEAFF.

This clone was recorded only once. The chain links TRBV27 to TRBJ1-6; D uncertain. V gave up 4 bases and J gave up 0 bases, with 10 bases separating them. The CDR3 length is 16 residues. Germline loops: CDR1 MNHEY, CDR2 SMNVEV (reference sequence). CDR3: CASSSRLSSYNSPLHF. The CDR3, as DNA: TGTGCCAGCAGTTCTCGACTGAGCTCCTATAATTCACCCCTCCACTTT.

The CDR3 loop reads CATSRGGGATDTQYF. CDR3 nucleotides: TGTGCCACCAGCAGAGGTGGCGGGGCCACAGATACGCAGTATTTT. The rearrangement uses TRBV15 and TRBJ2-3; possibly TRBD2 for D (6 bases). Germline V gene data show CDR1 as LNHNV and CDR2 as YYDKDF (reference sequence). The CDR3 contains 15 residues. V lost 1 base and J lost 2, with 10 bases in between.